What follows is one T cell receptor beta chain and its context. This specimen belongs to a study of tumor and adjacent non-tumor tissue in lung cancer. Overall study context: On average, productive TCRbeta reads reached about 4.17 million per sample.

The CDR3 has 17 amino acids. The V and J ends lost 2 bases and 5 bases, in that order; junction bases with no gene match: 16. CDR1 is DFQATT and CDR2 is SNEGSKA in the germline V gene (reference sequence). This sample's RNA came from whole unsorted tissue. Three rounds of nested PCR, following a modified ARM-PCR protocol, produced the TCRbeta library. TCRdb itself ran the multiplex PCR reads through MiXCR, one entry per CDR3 protein. The sample has 200,000 or so distinct CDR3 sequences, about two thirds seen once. J is TRBJ2-7 and V is TRBV20-1, with 9 bases aligning to TRBD1. The sequence came from a man aged 55 to 70 with non-small cell lung cancer. Sequencing was carried out using lung tumor tissue. CDR3 amino acids: CSARLPPRDRDLHEQYF. The CDR3 DNA sequence: TGCAGTGCTAGACTACCTCCCAGGGACAGGGACCTCCACGAGCAGTACTTC.